These 20 T cell receptor beta chains were all obtained from the same sample, sequenced in a study of shared clonotypes between healthy human individuals. The data were produced by immunoSEQ multiplex PCR, yet TCRdb's version contains in-frame clones alone and is incomplete. The data hold hundreds of thousands of clones, with roughly 79% observed a single time. Sequencing was performed on PBMCs. Receptors originate from a woman aged 40 to 50 in good health. Some clones in this sample may be carry-over from other donors' samples.

This clone was counted at least ten times. V is TRBV28 and J is TRBJ1-5; no clear D. Trimming cost V 5 bases and J 5 bases, with 4 bases left between them. The CDR3 is made up of 11 amino acids. Germline CDR1 MDHEN, CDR2 SYDVKM. The CDR3 DNA is TGTGCCAGCAGTCGGTATCAGCCCCAGCATTTT. Protein sequence: CASSRYQPQHF.

The chain is built from TRBV5-1 and TRBJ2-1, with 9 bases that match TRBD2. CDR1 and CDR2 from the germline V gene are SGHRS and YFSETQ. V shed 0 bases and J 6 bases; nucleotides not matched to a gene: 4. The CDR3 has 15 amino acids. The CDR3, as DNA: TGCGCCAGCAGCTTGGAAGGTAGCGGGAGCAATGAGCAGTTCTTC. Translating it yields CASSLEGSGSNEQFF.

The J gene is TRBJ1-5, the V gene TRBV5-6; D gene uncertain. The germline V gene encodes CDR1 SGHDT and CDR2 YYEEEE. This CDR3 has 15 amino acids. V was clipped by 0 bases and J by 3 bases, with 10 bases between them. In DNA form, the CDR3 reads TGTGCCAGCAGCTTGGGGCAGAGCCTCAATCAGCCCCAGCATTTT. This gives the protein CASSLGQSLNQPQHF.

V gene TRBV19 combines with J gene TRBJ2-7; TRBD1 is a possible D gene (6 bases). The CDR3 has 15 residues. With 6 bases removed from V and 2 bases from J, the gap between germline ends came to 17 bases. The germline CDR1 and CDR2 sequences are LNHDA and SQIVND (reference sequence). The CDR3 loop is CASSLRTERPYEQYF. In nucleotides, the CDR3 is TGTGCCAGTAGCCTCAGGACAGAACGGCCCTACGAGCAGTACTTC.

V is TRBV6-1 and J is TRBJ1-5; TRBD1 aligns across 7 bases. V lost 0 bases and J lost 0; bases outside the gene matches: 5. Germline V lookup: CDR1 MNHNS, CDR2 SASEGT. The length of the CDR3 is 17 residues. The chain's CDR3 is CASSEASRGYSNQPQHF. The CDR3 DNA follows: TGTGCCAGCAGTGAAGCAAGCAGGGGGTATAGCAATCAGCCCCAGCATTTT.

Remarks on this clone: This CDR3 is missing its conserved last phenylalanine or tryptophan, likely due to a read error. This chain links TRBV2 with TRBJ1-1; perhaps TRBD1 as D (5 bases). This CDR3 is built from 13 residues. Germline V gives CDR1 SNHLY, CDR2 FYNNEI. The V end lost 4 bases, the J end lost 7 bases, and 13 bases lay between the germline ends. The CDR3 DNA follows: TGTGCCAGCAGTGGGGGACCGGACCTTGAAGCTTTCCTT. It yields the protein CASSGGPDLEAFL.

This chain joins TRBV19 and TRBJ2-7; 9 bases align to TRBD1. This CDR3 is built from 15 residues. V was pared by 7 bases and J by 4 bases, with 11 bases of the junction left unmatched. Germline V CDR1 and CDR2: LNHDA, SQIVND (reference sequence). The CDR3 nucleotides are TGTGCCAGTAACAGCCCGGGACAGGGTCGTTACGAGCAGTACTTC. Protein sequence: CASNSPGQGRYEQYF.

This rearrangement joins TRBV18 to TRBJ2-7; tentative D call: TRBD1 (6 bases). The CDR3 consists of 15 residues. Trimming removed 4 bases at V and 2 bases at J, with 15 bases between. Germline V gives CDR1 KGHSH, CDR2 LQKENI. The CDR3 reads CASSLEGQTTYEQYF. DNA for the CDR3: TGTGCCAGCTCACTCGAAGGACAGACCACCTACGAGCAGTACTTC.

This chain joins TRBV5-1 and TRBJ1-2; D not resolved. V shed 4 bases and J shed 8 bases, with 18 bases lying between them. This CDR3 spans 14 amino acids. CDR1 and CDR2 (germline): SGHRS, YFSETQ. The CDR3 DNA is TGCGCCAGCAGCCCTCAGCCGCTAACTGGCGGCTACACCTTC. It is translated as CASSPQPLTGGYTF.

CDR3 nucleotides: TGTGCCAGTAGTGATCACAGGGGGCGTTTCTATGGCTACACCTTC. Residues: CASSDHRGRFYGYTF. The V gene is TRBV19, the J gene TRBJ1-2, with 9 nucleotides matching TRBD1. Germline V gives CDR1 LNHDA, CDR2 SQIVND (reference sequence). The CDR3 runs 15 residues. The V segment lost 5 bases and the J segment 4 bases; nucleotides outside the gene matches: 8.

As concerns this clone: Other DNA sequences in this specimen translate into the identical CDR3. V usage is TRBV14 and J usage is TRBJ2-7, with D uncertain. V was pared by 0 bases and J by 0 bases, with 6 bases between. The CDR3 has 14 residues. Germline CDR1 is SGHDN and CDR2 is FVKESK. The CDR3 region has the DNA TGTGCCAGCAGCCAAGAGTGGGGCTCCTACGAGCAGTACTTC. Its protein product is CASSQEWGSYEQYF.

The chain links TRBV4-1 to TRBJ2-7, with 12 nucleotides matching TRBD2. CDR1 and CDR2 (germline): MGHRA, YSYEKL. The CDR3 extends over 15 amino acids. Trimming at V came to 4 bases and at J to 7 bases, leaving 8 bases not matched to a gene. As DNA, the CDR3 is TGCGCCAGCAGCCCCGCTAGCGGGAGGGTGGGGGAGCAGTACTTC. Translation: CASSPASGRVGEQYF.

The chain joins TRBV15 to TRBJ2-7; perhaps TRBD2 as D (5 bases). Deletions cut 0 bases from V and 6 bases from J, with 15 bases between. This CDR3 has 15 residues. Germline CDR1 LNHNV, CDR2 YYDKDF (reference sequence). CDR3 protein: CATSRDKAGPAEQYF. The CDR3 DNA follows: TGTGCCACCAGCAGAGATAAGGCGGGCCCCGCCGAGCAGTACTTC.

In its sample, this clone was seen a few times. CDR3 sequence reads: CASSDLSIAKNIQYF. The CDR3 DNA reads TGTGCCAGTAGTGACTTATCCATAGCCAAAAACATTCAGTACTTC. The gene calls are TRBV19 and TRBJ2-4; no definite D call. The germline V and J ends were trimmed by 5 bases and 0 bases, with 11 bases remaining between them. The CDR3 consists of 15 residues. CDR1 is LNHDA, CDR2 SQIVND, per germline (reference sequence).

This rearrangement joins TRBV7-2 to TRBJ1-5; perhaps TRBD1 as D (5 bases). The germline V gene has CDR1 SGHTA and CDR2 FQGNSA. Deletions cut 5 bases from V and 3 bases from J, with 17 bases between. The CDR3 is 16 residues long. The CDR3 sequence: CASSPHGGGNNQPQHF. The DNA for the CDR3 is TGTGCCAGCAGCCCTCATGGGGGAGGGAACAATCAGCCCCAGCATTTT.

The chain is built from TRBV5-1 and TRBJ2-2, with D possibly TRBD2 on 6 matching bases. Germline assignment: CDR1 SGHRS and CDR2 YFSETQ. This CDR3 comprises 15 residues. The germline V and J ends were trimmed by 4 bases and 2 bases, with 12 bases remaining between them. The CDR3 DNA sequence: TGCGCCAGCAGCCCCGGAGGGAGAAACACCGGGGAGCTGTTTTTT. It translates to CASSPGGRNTGELFF.

The chain carries TRBV10-3 and TRBJ2-2, with TRBD1 matching 9 bases. V lost 2 bases and J lost 3; bases outside the gene matches: 4. The CDR3 loop spans 16 amino acids. Germline CDR1 reads ENHRY; CDR2 reads SYGVKD. The CDR3 DNA follows: TGTGCCATCAGTGAGACGGACAGGGGAGACACCGGGGAGCTGTTTTTT. Amino acid sequence: CAISETDRGDTGELFF.

This clone was picked up a small number of times. The V call is TRBV19, the J call TRBJ2-2, with D maybe TRBD2 (6 bases). This CDR3 region has 16 residues. The germline V and J ends were trimmed by 7 bases and 4 bases, with 19 bases remaining between them. Germline V gene data show CDR1 as LNHDA and CDR2 as SQIVND (reference sequence). The CDR3 sequence is CASTRTTNRGTGELFF. The CDR3 DNA sequence: TGTGCCAGTACCCGGACTACCAATCGGGGCACCGGGGAGCTGTTTTTT.

Comments on this clone: This is likely an artifact of a read error, given a far larger clone one base away. The rearrangement joins TRBV10-3 to TRBJ1-1; D not certain. The V and J ends lost 2 bases and 3 bases respectively, with 7 bases between them. The germline gives CDR1 ENHRY, CDR2 SYGVKD. The CDR3 runs 13 residues. As DNA, the CDR3 is TGTGCCATCAGTGAGACGCAGGACACTGAAGCTTTCTTT. It specifies CAISETQDTEAFF.

The CDR3 region is CASSLSGEGARAVSTEAFF. The CDR3 coding sequence is TGTGCCAGCTCACTCTCCGGAGAGGGGGCCAGGGCGGTTAGCACTGAAGCTTTCTTT. The V gene is TRBV18, the J gene TRBJ1-1; 7 bases line up with TRBD1. CDR1 KGHSH and CDR2 LQKENI come from the germline V gene. This CDR3 region has 19 residues. V was pared by 4 bases and J by 4 bases, with 21 bases of the junction left unmatched. The full variable domain, its missing parts supplied by reference TRBV18 and TRBJ1-1, is NAGVMQNPRHLVRRRGQEARLRCSPMKGHSHVYWYRQLPEEGLKFMVYLQKENIIDESGMPKERFSAEFPKEGPSILRIQQVVRGDSAAYFCASSLSGEGARAVSTEAFFGQGTRLTVV.